Only one count was recorded for the clone carrying this T cell receptor (beta chain). Original analysis: For nucleated cells, counts were estimated from reference gene primer amplification. TCRdb's table, derived via immunoSEQ multiplex PCR, lists solely in-frame clones and lacks some. The V and J calls and clone size were taken over from that table, and D and trimming were inferred from the DNA. Of around 35,000 clones in the sample, more than 80% were seen once. The source of the sample is a study of blood T cell repertoires in COVID-19. Study in general: Whether acute or convalescent, the COVID-19 samples came from the United States, Italy and Spain. PBMCs, B-cell-depleted T cells, or T cells were the source of the cDNA or gDNA that made up the material.

Trimming cost V 1 base and J 4 bases, with 13 bases left between them. This CDR3 region has 16 residues. CDR1 and CDR2 from the germline V gene are SGHVS and FNYEAQ. J is TRBJ2-2 and V is TRBV7-6; unclear D gene. The specimen was peripheral blood. This TCR was recovered from a human donor in a cohort sampled during active COVID-19. CDR3 nucleotides: TGTGCCAGCAGCTTAGGGGCAGGTGGCAGCACCGGGGAGCTGTTTTTT. Its translation is CASSLGAGGSTGELFF.